These 30 T cell receptor beta chains originate from one sample sequenced in a study of cytomegalovirus exposure and HLA in healthy donors. The PCR had 60 Vbeta and 13 Jbeta primers. The protocol was immunoSEQ multiplex PCR, while the TCRdb copy is restricted to in-frame clones and leaves out a portion. The sample shows around 180,000 clones, about 80% of them seen only once. Material: PBMCs. These receptors were obtained from a woman younger than 30 in good health and CMV-seropositive.

The chain carries TRBV30 and TRBJ2-5; D perhaps matches TRBD1 (5 bases). V was clipped by 0 bases and J by 4 bases, with 15 bases between them. Germline values: CDR1 GTSNPN, CDR2 SVGIG (reference sequence). The CDR3 totals 15 residues. CDR3 amino acids: CAWSVVGRVLETQYF. CDR3 nucleotide sequence: TGTGCCTGGAGTGTTGTGGGCAGGGTTTTAGAGACCCAGTACTTC.

This clone was seen a single time. The chain links TRBV9 to TRBJ2-4; 10 nucleotides align to TRBD1. The CDR3 runs to 19 residues. The V and J ends lost 0 bases and 2 bases, in that order; junction bases with no gene match: 11. Germline lookup yields CDR1 SGDLS and CDR2 YYNGEE. CDR3 nucleotide sequence: TGTGCCAGCAGCGTAGACGGGACAGGGGTTTCGGGATCCAAAAACATTCAGTACTTC. Residues: CASSVDGTGVSGSKNIQYF.

The chain combines TRBV18 with TRBJ2-3, with a possible D match to TRBD2 (6 bases). The germline V gene has CDR1 KGHSH and CDR2 LQKENI. V was shortened by 6 bases and J by 4 bases, with 14 bases between the two germline ends. The CDR3 loop spans 14 amino acids. The chain's CDR3 is CASSGTLPPDTQYF. CDR3 in DNA: TGTGCCAGCTCCGGGACTCTACCGCCAGATACGCAGTATTTT.

CDR3 in amino acids: CASSFGALAGAGYEQYF. The CDR3 DNA reads as TGTGCCAGCAGCTTTGGGGCCCTAGCGGGGGCCGGCTACGAGCAGTACTTC. The gene calls are TRBV5-6 and TRBJ2-7, with TRBD2 identical over 10 bases. V lost 2 bases and J lost 3; bases outside the gene matches: 11. Per the germline V gene, CDR1 is SGHDT and CDR2 is YYEEEE. This CDR3 comprises 17 residues.

The chain couples TRBV27 to TRBJ2-3; D remains unclear. The V end lost 0 bases, the J end lost 3 bases, and 4 bases lay between the germline ends. The CDR3 length is 13 residues. Per germline, CDR1 MNHEY and CDR2 SMNVEV (reference sequence). The CDR3 here is CASSLSSTDTQYF. CDR3 nucleotides: TGTGCCAGCAGTTTATCGAGTACAGATACGCAGTATTTT.

The chain combines TRBV7-8 with TRBJ1-1; D ambiguous. The CDR3 sequence is 16 residues long. Germline CDR1 and CDR2: SGHVS and FQNEAQ. V dropped 4 bases and J dropped 0 bases, with 15 bases sitting between them. CDR3 protein: CASSSGPVRLNTEAFF. The DNA of the CDR3 is TGTGCCAGCAGCTCTGGGCCTGTCAGATTGAACACTGAAGCTTTCTTT.

The chain has TRBV2 and TRBJ1-1; D may be TRBD1 (6 bases). Trimming took off 4 bases at V and 5 bases at J, with 8 bases between the two ends. The CDR3 is made up of 12 amino acids. Looked up from germline, CDR1 is SNHLY and CDR2 is FYNNEI. CDR3 bases: TGTGCCAGCAGTGCAGGGGATACTGAAGCTTTCTTT. This encodes CASSAGDTEAFF.

The gene calls are TRBV19 and TRBJ2-7; D ambiguous. This CDR3 is built from 13 residues. Germline-derived CDR1 and CDR2 are LNHDA and SQIVND (reference sequence). V lost 6 bases to trimming and J lost 4 bases, with 13 bases between them. The CDR3 loop is CASSLSLGYEQYV. Here the CDR3 DNA reads TGTGCCAGTAGCTTGTCCCTCGGGTACGAGCAGTACGTC.

The chain recombines TRBV6-6 with TRBJ1-6, with D possibly being TRBD1 (6 bases). V was trimmed by 5 bases and J by 7 bases, leaving 18 bases between them. This CDR3 is 16 amino acids long. Germline V gene sequence: CDR1 MNHNY, CDR2 SVGAGI (reference sequence). CDR3 coding DNA: TGTGCCAGCAGTCTCCTCCCGGGACACCCAAATTCACCCCTCCACTTT. Translated, it gives CASSLLPGHPNSPLHF.

V gene TRBV11-3 combines with J gene TRBJ2-3, with 15 positions matching TRBD2. The CDR3 extends over 18 amino acids. J lost 4 bases, V lost 5 bases, and 10 bases had no gene match. Looked up from germline, CDR1 is SGHNT and CDR2 is YENEEA. The chain's CDR3 is CASSGPGLAGGGADTQYF. The CDR3 nucleotides are TGTGCCAGCAGCGGGCCGGGACTAGCGGGGGGTGGGGCAGATACGCAGTATTTT.

V gene TRBV11-2 combines with J gene TRBJ1-1; no definite D call. Germline V CDR1 and CDR2: SGHAT, FQNNGV. Between the trimmed V and J ends, which lost 5 bases and 6 bases, there was a span of 16 bases. CDR3 length: 14 amino acids. The CDR3 is CASSRTRTAAEAFF. In DNA form, the CDR3 reads TGTGCCAGCAGCCGCACACGCACTGCGGCTGAAGCTTTCTTT.

This chain uses TRBV6-1 with TRBJ1-5; 10 bases line up with TRBD1. Germline V lookup: CDR1 MNHNS, CDR2 SASEGT. With V trimmed by 3 bases and J by 7 bases, 9 bases remained unmatched. The CDR3 runs 16 residues. CDR3 protein: CASSDPGQGVRQPQHF. CDR3 bases: TGTGCCAGCAGTGACCCCGGACAGGGGGTAAGGCAGCCCCAGCATTTT.

This chain connects TRBV2 to TRBJ2-5, with TRBD2 identical over 9 bases. Germline V gene data show CDR1 as SNHLY and CDR2 as FYNNEI. The CDR3 contains 17 residues. V trimming: 6 bases; J trimming: 3 bases; junction bases outside the gene matches: 14. DNA for the CDR3: TGTGCCAGCAGCGGGCCCGGGCGTGCGGGGGGGGAAGAGACCCAGTACTTC. It specifies CASSGPGRAGGEETQYF.

This CDR3 reads CASSRDRINSPLHF. For the CDR3, the DNA is TGTGCCAGCAGCCGGGACAGAATAAATTCACCCCTCCACTTT. This chain joins TRBV6-5 and TRBJ1-6; 7 nucleotides line up with TRBD1. Germline CDR1 reads MNHEY; CDR2 reads SVGAGI. With 6 bases clipped from V and 7 bases from J, the junction kept 6 bases outside the gene matches. This CDR3 is built from 14 residues.

This chain uses TRBV5-1 with TRBJ2-7; 8 bases line up with TRBD1. V lost 4 bases and J lost 4; bases outside the gene matches: 10. The CDR3 is 15 amino acids. CDR1 SGHRS and CDR2 YFSETQ come from the germline V gene. In DNA, the CDR3 is TGCGCCAGCAGCCTTACGGACAGGGAGGATTACGAGCAGTACTTC. Protein sequence: CASSLTDREDYEQYF. Drawing the rest from reference TRBV5-1 and TRBJ2-7, the complete variable domain is KAGVTQTPRYLIKTRGQQVTLSCSPISGHRSVSWYQQTPGQGLQFLFEYFSETQRNKGNFPGRFSGRQFSNSRSEMNVSTLELGDSALYLCASSLTDREDYEQYFGPGTRLTVT.

This sequence joins TRBV7-9 and TRBJ2-2, with D possibly matching TRBD2 (5 bases). Germline CDR1 and CDR2: SEHNR and FQNEAQ (reference sequence). Trimming pared 3 bases from V and 7 bases from J, leaving 15 bases between. The CDR3 has 15 residues. CDR3 DNA: TGTGCCAGCAGCTTTTCCGGACTCCCCAACGGGGAGCTGTTTTTT. It encodes CASSFSGLPNGELFF. The entire variable domain, with the rest obtained from reference TRBV7-9 and TRBJ2-2, is as follows: DTGVSQNPRHKITKRGQNVTFRCDPISEHNRLYWYRQTLGQGPEFLTYFQNEAQLEKSRLLSDRFSAERPKGSFSTLEIQRTEQGDSAMYLCASSFSGLPNGELFFGEGSRLTVL.

The J gene is TRBJ2-3, the V gene TRBV6-5; D remains unclear. The CDR3 is 14 residues long. V was trimmed by 1 base and J by 0 bases, leaving 5 bases between them. Looked up from germline, CDR1 is MNHEY and CDR2 is SVGAGI. CDR3 in DNA: TGTGCCAGCAGTTACTTCGGGAGCACAGATACGCAGTATTTT. It codes for CASSYFGSTDTQYF.

The chain is built from TRBV7-8 and TRBJ1-1, with D tentatively TRBD1 (5 bases). Trimming took off 5 bases at V and 10 bases at J, with 17 bases between the two ends. This CDR3 spans 13 amino acids. CDR1 SGHVS and CDR2 FQNEAQ come from the germline V gene. In DNA, the CDR3 is TGTGCCAGCAGCCCAGCGGGGGGTACGAGAGCTTTCTTT. It yields the protein CASSPAGGTRAFF.

The rearrangement joins TRBV15 to TRBJ1-4, with TRBD1 matching 9 bases. CDR1 and CDR2 from the germline V gene are LNHNV and YYDKDF (reference sequence). There are 16 residues in the CDR3. V shed 5 bases and J 7 bases; nucleotides not matched to a gene: 11. The DNA of the CDR3 is TGTGCCACCAGCCCCTTTCCGGGACAGGGAAGTGAAAAACTGTTTTTT. Residues: CATSPFPGQGSEKLFF.

This chain uses TRBV19 with TRBJ1-2; 10 bases match TRBD1. The ends lost 6 bases at V and 8 bases at J; junction bases unmatched: 6. Germline lookup yields CDR1 LNHDA and CDR2 SQIVND (reference sequence). The CDR3 covers 13 residues. CDR3 in DNA: TGTGCCAGTAGCCGGTGGGACAGGGGCGGCTACACCTTC. Its translation: CASSRWDRGGYTF.

J is TRBJ2-3 and V is TRBV7-2, with D possibly matching TRBD1 (6 bases). Germline CDR1 SGHTA, CDR2 FQGNSA. The CDR3 runs to 14 residues. V was shortened by 4 bases and J by 6 bases, with 14 bases between the two germline ends. In DNA, the CDR3 is TGTGCCAGCAGCTCGGGACACGGGGCGGATACGCAGTATTTT. It is translated as CASSSGHGADTQYF.

The rearrangement links TRBV28 to TRBJ2-1; D not certain. CDR3 length: 13 amino acids. The V end was cut by 5 bases, the J end by 4 bases, with 9 bases between. Germline CDR1 MDHEN, CDR2 SYDVKM. CDR3 sequence reads: CASSDIIYNEQFF. The CDR3 coding sequence is TGTGCCAGCAGTGACATCATTTACAATGAGCAGTTCTTC. The variable domain in full, with the rest retrieved from reference TRBV28 and TRBJ2-1, is DVKVTQSSRYLVKRTGEKVFLECVQDMDHENMFWYRQDPGLGLRLIYFSYDVKMKEKGDIPEGYSVSREKKERFSLILESASTNQTSMYLCASSDIIYNEQFFGPGTRLTVL.

J is TRBJ2-1 and V is TRBV6-1; 7 bases are a match to TRBD2. The CDR3 has 15 amino acids. The germline V gene encodes CDR1 MNHNS and CDR2 SASEGT. Losses at the gene ends were 4 bases for V and 3 bases for J; bases not matched to a gene: 6. The CDR3 coding sequence is TGTGCCAGCAGTGGGGGACTATCTGGCTACAATGAGCAGTTCTTC. As protein: CASSGGLSGYNEQFF.

This clone turned up a few times. This chain joins TRBV7-9 and TRBJ2-1, with D tentatively TRBD1 (5 bases). The germline V gene has CDR1 SEHNR and CDR2 FQNEAQ (reference sequence). Trimming took off 1 base at V and 4 bases at J, with 11 bases between the two ends. The CDR3 sequence is 15 residues long. CDR3 amino acids: CASSLDTGPYNEQFF. The CDR3 coding sequence is TGTGCCAGCAGCTTAGACACAGGACCTTACAATGAGCAGTTCTTC.

The chain employs TRBV6-6 and TRBJ1-1; D remains unclear. Germline V gene data show CDR1 as MNHNY and CDR2 as SVGAGI (reference sequence). CDR3 size: 10 residues. The CDR3 DNA follows: TGTGCTAGGCCGGGGACTGAAGCTTTCTTT. This sequence encodes CARPGTEAFF.

This chain links TRBV4-3 with TRBJ2-1, with D tentatively TRBD2 (7 bases). Germline CDR1 and CDR2: LGHNA and YSLEER. The CDR3 length is 16 residues. Trimming took off 0 bases at V and 7 bases at J, with 16 bases between the two ends. CDR3 amino acids: CASSQETGGPRNEQFF. The CDR3 bases are TGCGCCAGCAGCCAAGAGACCGGGGGGCCTCGGAATGAGCAGTTCTTC.

V gene TRBV29-1 combines with J gene TRBJ1-2, with a weak D call TRBD1 (6 bases). V was clipped by 6 bases and J by 2 bases, with 13 bases between them. Germline-derived CDR1 and CDR2 are SQVTM and ANQGSEA. The CDR3 spans 13 residues. The CDR3: CSVVDTGNYGYTF. The CDR3 DNA reads TGCAGCGTCGTAGACACAGGGAACTATGGCTACACCTTC.

The chain couples TRBV5-1 to TRBJ1-1; 7 positions agree with TRBD1. The V gene end was trimmed by 1 base and the J gene end by 4 bases; junction bases not matched to a gene: 4. Germline V gene data show CDR1 as SGHRS and CDR2 as YFSETQ. The CDR3 totals 14 residues. The CDR3 DNA is TGCGCCAGCAGCTTGCAGGGGGTGGTCACTGAAGCTTTCTTT. Translated, it gives CASSLQGVVTEAFF. The whole variable domain, remainder taken from reference TRBV5-1 and TRBJ1-1, is KAGVTQTPRYLIKTRGQQVTLSCSPISGHRSVSWYQQTPGQGLQFLFEYFSETQRNKGNFPGRFSGRQFSNSRSEMNVSTLELGDSALYLCASSLQGVVTEAFFGQGTRLTVV.

The chain carries TRBV28 and TRBJ2-3, with 8 bases aligning to TRBD2. V lost 5 bases, J lost 5 bases, and 21 bases stayed unmatched. Germline CDR1 MDHEN, CDR2 SYDVKM. This CDR3 contains 19 residues. Here the CDR3 DNA reads TGTGCCAGCAGTCCCCCCGGGGGGGCCGTCGGAGGAAAGGGAGATACGCAGTATTTT. This encodes CASSPPGGAVGGKGDTQYF.

V usage is TRBV7-9 and J usage is TRBJ2-7; weak D call: TRBD2 (6 bases). The CDR3 is made up of 15 amino acids. V gave up 4 bases and J gave up 1 base, with 14 bases separating them. The germline gives CDR1 SEHNR, CDR2 FQNEAQ (reference sequence). CDR3 loop: CASSSGTGSSYEQYF. DNA for the CDR3: TGTGCCAGCAGCTCCGGGACTGGGTCTTCCTACGAGCAGTACTTC.